This T cell receptor (beta chain) was sequenced during a study of OX40 agonist ivuxolimab in advanced cancers. Study information: Cancers in dose escalation were hepatocellular, melanoma, renal cell and head and neck.

The table came from immunoSEQ multiplex PCR; TCRdb's copy has only in-frame clones and leaves some out. The sample holds about 52,000 clones; under 95% are singletons and the top ten take roughly an eighth. This CDR3 is built from 15 residues. V lost 2 bases, J lost 2 bases, and 12 bases lay in between. CDR1 is SGHDT and CDR2 is YYEEEE in the germline V gene. A word on this clone: Its matching antigen is unknown.

Study-wide results and caveats: Antigen specificity of clonally expanded peripheral T cells was not established. There were also nonresponders showing low normalized T-cell clonal expansion. More expanded clones were seen, on average, in CD8+ T cells than in CD4+.

Sequenced material: CD4+ or CD8+ T cells sorted from blood, taken in a trial of the OX40 agonist ivuxolimab. This TCR was recovered from an adult with an advanced solid tumor such as melanoma, head and neck, liver or kidney cancer. This chain joins TRBV5-6 and TRBJ2-3; TRBD2 might be the D (6 bases). The CDR3 region has the DNA TGTGCCAGCAGCTTTTGGCGGGATCTCACAGATACGCAGTATTTT. It codes for CASSFWRDLTDTQYF.